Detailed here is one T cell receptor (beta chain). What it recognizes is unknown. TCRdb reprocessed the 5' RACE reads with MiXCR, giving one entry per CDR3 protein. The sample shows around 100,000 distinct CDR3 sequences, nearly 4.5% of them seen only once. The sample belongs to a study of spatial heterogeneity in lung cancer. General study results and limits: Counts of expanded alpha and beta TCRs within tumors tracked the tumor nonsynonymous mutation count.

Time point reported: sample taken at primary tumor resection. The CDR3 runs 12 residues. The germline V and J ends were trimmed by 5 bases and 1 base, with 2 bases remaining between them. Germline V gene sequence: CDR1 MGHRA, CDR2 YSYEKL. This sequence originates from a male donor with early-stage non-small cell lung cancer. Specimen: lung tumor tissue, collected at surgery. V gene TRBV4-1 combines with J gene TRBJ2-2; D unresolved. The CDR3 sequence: CASSGNTGELFF. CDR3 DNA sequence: TGCGCCAGCAGCGGGAACACCGGGGAGCTGTTTTTT.